This entry lists 25 T cell receptor beta chains sequenced from one sample in a study of T cell changes during pregnancy in multiple sclerosis. Produced via immunoSEQ multiplex PCR; TCRdb's table is partial and in-frame only. Of fewer than 80,000 clones detected, more than 70% appear once; the ten largest clones hold 0.7% to 0.9%. The input for sequencing was peripheral blood, taken in the first trimester of pregnancy. The receptors come from a female donor in good health, enrolled as a control in a pregnancy study.

As DNA, the CDR3 is TGTGCCAGCAGTGAATCGGGGGACAGTCCCTACGAGCAGTACTTC. Its translation: CASSESGDSPYEQYF. The chain couples TRBV6-1 to TRBJ2-7, with TRBD1 as a possible D gene (7 bases). This CDR3 has 15 residues. Trimming stripped 2 bases from V and 2 bases from J, with 13 bases between. Germline CDR1 reads MNHNS; CDR2 reads SASEGT.

V and J are TRBV7-2 and TRBJ2-7; 9 bases are shared with TRBD1. Germline V gives CDR1 SGHTA, CDR2 FQGNSA. The J segment lost 3 bases and the V segment lost 3 bases, leaving 9 bases of the junction unmatched. The CDR3 is made up of 16 amino acids. The DNA for the CDR3 is TGTGCCAGCAGCTTTAGCCGGGACAGGGCCCTCTACGAGCAGTACTTC. Translation: CASSFSRDRALYEQYF.

J is TRBJ2-5 and V is TRBV7-2; possibly TRBD2 for D (6 bases). CDR3 length: 14 residues. Germline CDR1 SGHTA, CDR2 FQGNSA. V was shortened by 6 bases and J by 3 bases, with 14 bases between the two germline ends. The CDR3 sequence is CASRAGTDEETQYF. The DNA of the CDR3 is TGTGCCAGCAGGGCGGGGACGGATGAAGAGACCCAGTACTTC. Looking up the rest from reference TRBV7-2 and TRBJ2-5 gives the full variable domain: GAGVSQSPSNKVTEKGKDVELRCDPISGHTALYWYRQSLGQGLEFLIYFQGNSAPDKSGLPSDRFSAERTGGSVSTLTIQRTQQEDSAVYLCASRAGTDEETQYFGPGTRLLVL.

This clone was seen only once. V usage is TRBV7-2 and J usage is TRBJ2-1; possibly TRBD2 for D (5 bases). This CDR3 has 15 amino acids. The V and J ends lost 5 bases and 0 bases respectively, with 11 bases between them. The germline V gene has CDR1 SGHTA and CDR2 FQGNSA. In nucleotides, the CDR3 is TGTGCCAGCAGCCGCGGGCAGAGCTCCTACAATGAGCAGTTCTTC. This sequence encodes CASSRGQSSYNEQFF.

The chain joins TRBV5-6 to TRBJ1-4; D is unresolved. The CDR3 has 15 amino acids. V dropped 0 bases and J dropped 3 bases, with 9 bases sitting between them. From germline, CDR1 is SGHDT and CDR2 YYEEEE. The CDR3, as DNA: TGTGCCAGCAGCTTGGGCAGCGGGTCTAATGAAAAACTGTTTTTT. Protein: CASSLGSGSNEKLFF.

This clone was counted only a few times. The chain combines TRBV4-1 with TRBJ1-2, with TRBD1 matching over 8 bases. CDR1 and CDR2 (germline): MGHRA, YSYEKL. V shed 4 bases and J 7 bases; nucleotides not matched to a gene: 5. The CDR3 totals 13 residues. CDR3 in DNA: TGCGCCAGCAGCCCGGGACAGGTCGGTGGCTACACCTTC. Amino acid sequence: CASSPGQVGGYTF.

The V and J genes are TRBV27 and TRBJ1-5; tentative D call: TRBD1 (5 bases). This CDR3 is built from 14 residues. The germline V gene has CDR1 MNHEY and CDR2 SMNVEV (reference sequence). V lost 0 bases to trimming and J lost 7 bases, with 10 bases between them. The CDR3 is CASSLSAGSQPQHF. The DNA of the CDR3 is TGTGCCAGCAGTTTATCCGCAGGGTCCCAGCCCCAGCATTTT.

The chain has TRBV2 and TRBJ1-4; no clear D gene. The CDR3 consists of 15 residues. CDR1 and CDR2 (germline): SNHLY, FYNNEI. Trimming pared 7 bases from V and 2 bases from J, leaving 14 bases between. CDR3: CASKRPAGTNEKLFF. CDR3 nucleotides: TGTGCCAGCAAGAGGCCGGCGGGCACTAATGAAAAACTGTTTTTT.

This chain connects TRBV5-1 to TRBJ1-1; D gene uncertain. Germline V gene lookup returns CDR1 SGHRS and CDR2 YFSETQ. Trimming removed 0 bases from V and 0 bases from J, with 6 bases in between. The CDR3 totals 14 residues. CDR3 loop: CASSLGQVNTEAFF. CDR3 sequence (DNA): TGCGCCAGCAGCTTGGGTCAGGTGAACACTGAAGCTTTCTTT.

This clone was counted only a few times. The chain links TRBV5-6 to TRBJ1-2; D is uncertain. CDR1 and CDR2 (germline): SGHDT, YYEEEE. CDR3 length: 12 amino acids. V lost 0 bases, J lost 5 bases, and 5 bases lay in between. CDR3 in amino acids: CASSLDGYGYTF. In DNA, the CDR3 is TGTGCCAGCAGCTTGGACGGGTATGGCTACACCTTC.

The genes are TRBV21-1 and TRBJ2-7; the table assigns TRBD2, which was not confirmed against the DNA. TRBV21-1 is deemed a pseudogene. This CDR3 has 16 residues. The CDR3 protein is CASSKGRLAVTYEQYF. The CDR3 nucleotides read TGTGCCAGCAGCAAAGGGAGACTAGCCGTTACCTACGAGCAGTACTTC.

V and J are TRBV28 and TRBJ1-6, with 7 positions matching TRBD1. This CDR3 is built from 16 residues. CDR1 is MDHEN, CDR2 SYDVKM, per germline. J gave up 7 bases and V 6 bases, and 12 bases lay outside the gene matches. The CDR3 DNA sequence: TGTGCCAGCAGCCCCACAACCAGGGGGATGAATTCACCCCTCCACTTT. Translating it yields CASSPTTRGMNSPLHF.

The chain uses TRBV2 and TRBJ2-7, with 7 bases lining up with TRBD1. The CDR3 length is 15 residues. Germline CDR1 SNHLY, CDR2 FYNNEI. J was trimmed by 2 bases and V by 6 bases; bases with no gene match: 10. The CDR3 here is CASSDDRARTYEQYF. For the CDR3, the DNA is TGTGCCAGCAGCGATGACAGGGCCCGAACCTACGAGCAGTACTTC. Drawing the rest from reference TRBV2 and TRBJ2-7, the complete variable domain is EPEVTQTPSHQVTQMGQEVILRCVPISNHLYFYWYRQILGQKVEFLVSFYNNEISEKSEIFDDQFSVERPDGSNFTLKIRSTKLEDSAMYFCASSDDRARTYEQYFGPGTRLTVT.

The V and J genes are TRBV4-1 and TRBJ2-2, with D possibly TRBD1 on 5 matching bases. Germline CDR1 reads MGHRA; CDR2 reads YSYEKL. Trimming cost V 0 bases and J 3 bases, with 14 bases left between them. The CDR3 is 17 residues long. In DNA, the CDR3 is TGCGCCAGCAGCCAAGAAATAGGCAGGGCGGACACCGGGGAGCTGTTTTTT. Amino acid sequence: CASSQEIGRADTGELFF.

The gene calls are TRBV9 and TRBJ1-2, with 9 bases that match TRBD1. V lost 0 bases, J lost 8 bases, and 11 bases stayed unmatched. This CDR3 is built from 16 residues. CDR1 is SGDLS and CDR2 is YYNGEE in the germline V gene. The CDR3 DNA reads TGTGCCAGCAGCGTAGTTACAGGGGGCTTTGCGATGGGCTACACCTTC. Translated: CASSVVTGGFAMGYTF.

The chain couples TRBV5-1 to TRBJ2-7, with 7 positions matching TRBD1. Trimming removed 2 bases from V and 0 bases from J; junction bases left unmatched: 5. Germline CDR1 SGHRS, CDR2 YFSETQ. The CDR3 contains 15 residues. The CDR3 region is CASSLEGTVSYEQYF. CDR3 DNA sequence: TGCGCCAGCAGCTTAGAGGGGACAGTCTCCTACGAGCAGTACTTC. Drawing the rest from reference TRBV5-1 and TRBJ2-7, the complete variable domain is KAGVTQTPRYLIKTRGQQVTLSCSPISGHRSVSWYQQTPGQGLQFLFEYFSETQRNKGNFPGRFSGRQFSNSRSEMNVSTLELGDSALYLCASSLEGTVSYEQYFGPGTRLTVT.

The J gene is TRBJ2-1, the V gene TRBV12-5; 8 bases agree with TRBD2. CDR1 and CDR2 (germline): LGHNT, FRNRAP. The CDR3 loop spans 20 amino acids. V lost 1 base and J lost 1; bases outside the gene matches: 15. DNA of the CDR3: TGTGCTAGTGGTTTGGGTAGCGGGACCATCGGGAGTAGTTCCTACAATGAGCAGTTCTTC. It translates to CASGLGSGTIGSSSYNEQFF.

The J gene is TRBJ2-7, the V gene TRBV5-1, with 8 bases identical to TRBD1. This CDR3 region has 15 residues. CDR1 and CDR2 (germline): SGHRS, YFSETQ. V trimming: 1 base; J trimming: 2 bases; junction bases outside the gene matches: 5. CDR3 protein: CASSLRQGPTYEQYF. Written as DNA, the CDR3 is TGCGCCAGCAGCTTGAGACAGGGGCCTACCTACGAGCAGTACTTC.

J is TRBJ2-5 and V is TRBV7-2, with a possible D match to TRBD2 (7 bases). Germline-derived CDR1 and CDR2 are SGHTA and FQGNSA. V lost 4 bases, J lost 5 bases, and 17 bases lay in between. The CDR3 sequence is 15 residues long. The CDR3 loop reads CASSWRQGREETQYF. DNA for the CDR3: TGTGCCAGCAGCTGGAGGCAGGGGCGGGAGGAGACCCAGTACTTC.

The chain has TRBV18 and TRBJ2-2; weak D call: TRBD1 (6 bases). The ends were cut back, 0 bases at V and 1 base at J, with 9 bases in the middle. Looked up from germline, CDR1 is KGHSH and CDR2 is LQKENI. This CDR3 comprises 16 residues. The CDR3: CASSPPKTGNTGELFF. CDR3 coding DNA: TGTGCCAGCTCACCACCGAAGACAGGGAACACCGGGGAGCTGTTTTTT. Supplemented by reference TRBV18 and TRBJ2-2, the full variable domain reads NAGVMQNPRHLVRRRGQEARLRCSPMKGHSHVYWYRQLPEEGLKFMVYLQKENIIDESGMPKERFSAEFPKEGPSILRIQQVVRGDSAAYFCASSPPKTGNTGELFFGEGSRLTVL.

This clone was seen just once. The gene calls are TRBV7-2 and TRBJ2-1; TRBD2 is a possible D gene (5 bases). The V gene lost 1 base and the J gene lost 16 bases, with 17 bases spanning the gap. The CDR3 loop spans 13 amino acids. Germline V lookup: CDR1 SGHTA, CDR2 FQGNSA. CDR3 loop: CASSLGVRDPDFF. The CDR3 nucleotides are TGTGCCAGCAGCTTAGGGGTTCGGGATCCCGACTTCTTC.

CDR3 nucleotide sequence: TGTGCCAGCAGACGGGAGGGTCCCTACGAGCAGTACTTC. It specifies CASRREGPYEQYF. This chain links TRBV27 with TRBJ2-7; 8 nucleotides match TRBD2. CDR3 length equals 13 residues. J lost 2 bases, V lost 6 bases, and 3 bases had no gene match. CDR1 and CDR2 (germline): MNHEY, SMNVEV (reference sequence).

In its sample, this clone was seen once. The V and J genes are TRBV7-2 and TRBJ2-2; possibly TRBD2 for D (7 bases). The length of the CDR3 is 14 residues. The V gene lost 5 bases and the J gene lost 5 bases, with 12 bases spanning the gap. Looked up from germline, CDR1 is SGHTA and CDR2 is FQGNSA. CDR3 in amino acids: CASSPGGRTGELFF. For the CDR3, the DNA is TGTGCCAGCAGCCCCGGGGGGCGGACCGGGGAGCTGTTTTTT. Based on the CDR3 plus reference TRBV7-2 and TRBJ2-2, the full variable domain is GAGVSQSPSNKVTEKGKDVELRCDPISGHTALYWYRQSLGQGLEFLIYFQGNSAPDKSGLPSDRFSAERTGGSVSTLTIQRTQQEDSAVYLCASSPGGRTGELFFGEGSRLTVL.

The chain is built from TRBV5-1 and TRBJ1-2, with 7 bases matching TRBD1. The V segment lost 0 bases and the J segment 4 bases; nucleotides outside the gene matches: 0. Germline CDR1 is SGHRS and CDR2 is YFSETQ. The CDR3 totals 13 residues. CDR3 amino acids: CASSLDRGYGYTF. The CDR3 bases are TGCGCCAGCAGCTTGGACAGGGGCTATGGCTACACCTTC. The variable domain in full, completed from reference TRBV5-1 and TRBJ1-2, reads KAGVTQTPRYLIKTRGQQVTLSCSPISGHRSVSWYQQTPGQGLQFLFEYFSETQRNKGNFPGRFSGRQFSNSRSEMNVSTLELGDSALYLCASSLDRGYGYTFGSGTRLTVV.

This clone showed up just once. The V call is TRBV4-3, the J call TRBJ1-6; D is undetermined. Trimming stripped 1 base from V and 4 bases from J, with 11 bases between. The V gene's germline CDR1 is LGHNA and CDR2 YSLEER. CDR3 length equals 16 residues. The CDR3 bases are TGCGCCAGCAGCCAAGTTGGCAGGCAGTATAATTCACCCCTCCACTTT. It specifies CASSQVGRQYNSPLHF.